In this sample, the clone carrying this TCR beta chain turned up many times. Patients selected for sequencing had displayed CD8+CD57+ cell expansion by flow cytometry. This entry belongs to a study of CD8+CD57+ T cells in acquired aplastic anemia. Profiling that covered TCR beta VDJ and CDR3 relied on genomic DNA as its template. TCRdb reprocessed the reads with MiXCR, giving one entry per CDR3 protein. The sample has roughly 180,000 distinct CDR3 sequences, about 60% seen once. V shed 0 bases and J shed 3 bases, with 6 bases lying between them. The CDR3 consists of 13 residues. Per germline, CDR1 MNHEY and CDR2 SMNVEV (reference sequence).

The rearrangement links TRBV27 to TRBJ2-7; no definite D call. This TCR was sampled from a human donor with aplastic anemia. The sequencing sample was made of sorted CD4+, CD8+, or CD8+CD57+ T cells (not recorded which) from PBMCs. CDR3 region: CASSLSESYEQYF. The CDR3 DNA sequence: TGTGCCAGCAGTTTATCCGAGAGCTACGAGCAGTACTTC.